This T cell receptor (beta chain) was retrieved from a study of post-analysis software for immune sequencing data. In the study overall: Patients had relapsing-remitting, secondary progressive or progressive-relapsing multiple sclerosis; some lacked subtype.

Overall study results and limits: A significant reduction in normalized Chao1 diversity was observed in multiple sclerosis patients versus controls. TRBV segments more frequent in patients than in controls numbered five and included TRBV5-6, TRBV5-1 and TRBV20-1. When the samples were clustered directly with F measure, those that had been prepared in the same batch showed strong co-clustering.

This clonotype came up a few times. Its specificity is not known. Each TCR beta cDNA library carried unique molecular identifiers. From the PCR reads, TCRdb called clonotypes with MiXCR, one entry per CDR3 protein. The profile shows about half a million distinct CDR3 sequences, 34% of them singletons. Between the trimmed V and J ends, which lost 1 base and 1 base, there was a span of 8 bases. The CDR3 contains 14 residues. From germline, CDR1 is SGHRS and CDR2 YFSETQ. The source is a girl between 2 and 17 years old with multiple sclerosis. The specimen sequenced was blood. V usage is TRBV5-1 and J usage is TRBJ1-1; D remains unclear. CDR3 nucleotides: TGCGCCAGCAGCTTGTTCGGGAGGAACACTGAAGCTTTCTTT. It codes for CASSLFGRNTEAFF.